This T cell receptor beta chain was observed in a study of blood T cell repertoires in COVID-19 (dated by TCRdb to about 2020). For the wider study: Samples from collaborators originated in the United States, Italy and Spain and spanned both the acute and convalescent phases of COVID-19. The repertoires were released in a freely available public database meant as a resource for research on the immune response to SARS-CoV-2. The prospective study material was composed of cDNA or gDNA derived from T cells, B-cell-depleted T cells, or PBMCs. A de-identified subject ID, COVID-19 status, age in years and sex were almost always included in the sample metadata. Where available, HLA class I and class II types were taken from metadata supplied by the sample provider and were not determined by assay-based typing. The samples were drawn from the first 160 participants of the ongoing ImmuneRACE study and from more than 1,000 subjects provided by 6 global collaborators. The dataset comprised deeply sampled blood TCRbeta repertoires from subjects exposed to, actively infected with, or recovered from COVID-19.

Points the paper makes about the study in general: How much clinical and demographic metadata was included differed by source and by participant, and the metadata was provided uncurated.

V lost 2 bases and J lost 3 bases, and the count of bases not matched to a germline gene is 3. Via the germline V gene, CDR1 is KGHSH and CDR2 LQKENI. The CDR3 starts with the cysteine, ends with the phenylalanine, and has 14 residues. The only DNA kept is the CDR3, 42 bases in frame from the first base. TCRbeta CDR3 regions were amplified from genomic DNA by means of the immunoSEQ Assay, a bias-controlled multiplex PCR. For the original study's pipeline: Nucleated cell counts per sample were estimated from amplification of reference gene primers within the assay. Sequence reads were collapsed and filtered to measure the absolute abundance of every unique TCRbeta CDR3 rearrangement. Productive Simpson clonality was computed per sample as the square root of Simpson's diversity index over productive rearrangements. The table was pulled from immuneACCESS by TCRdb, which kept in-frame rearrangements only. Such tables lose some clones; where checked, under half of the loss comes from unresolved V genes, and the rest has no known cause. From that table come the V and J calls and clone size; the DNA was used to work out D and trimming. The sample has some 91,000 clones on record, approximately 87% of them singletons. Clones ranked in the top ten supply about an eighth of the sample.

Each collaborating institution followed its own protocols to collect whole blood in K2EDTA tubes. For TCRbeta analysis, collaborators shipped samples in one of three forms: frozen whole blood, isolated PBMCs, or DNA extracted from either of those sample types. Comments on this clone: Its target antigen remains unknown. No qualities accompany the bases; no much larger clone lies one base away.

This TCR was sampled from a human donor in a cohort sampled during active COVID-19. The sequencing sample was made of peripheral blood. Here the chain combines TRBV18 and TRBJ2-7; 8 central nucleotides agree with TRBD1. The DNA is TGTGCCAGCTCACCAGGGACAGGCTTCTACGAGCAGTACTTC. Its translation reads: CASSPGTGFYEQYF.